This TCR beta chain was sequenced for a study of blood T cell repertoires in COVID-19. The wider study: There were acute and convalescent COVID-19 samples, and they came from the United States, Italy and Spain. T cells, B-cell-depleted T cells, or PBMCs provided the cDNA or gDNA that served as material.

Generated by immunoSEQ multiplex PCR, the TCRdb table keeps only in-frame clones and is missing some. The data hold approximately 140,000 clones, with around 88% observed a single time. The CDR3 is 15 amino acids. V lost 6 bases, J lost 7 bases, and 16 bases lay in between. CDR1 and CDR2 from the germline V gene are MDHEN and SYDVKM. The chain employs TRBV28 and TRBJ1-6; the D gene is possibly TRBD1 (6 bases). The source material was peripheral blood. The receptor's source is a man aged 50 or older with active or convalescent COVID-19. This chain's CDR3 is CASSGGAANNSPLHF. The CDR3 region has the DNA TGTGCCAGCAGCGGGGGGGCAGCGAACAATTCACCCCTCCACTTT.